This note documents a single TCR beta chain sequence. The antigen remains undetermined. The CDR3 has 15 amino acids. CDR1 and CDR2 (germline): LNHDA, SQIVND (reference sequence). The V and J ends lost 1 base and 7 bases respectively, with 11 bases between them. PCR employed 60 Vbeta and 13 Jbeta primers. The protocol was immunoSEQ multiplex PCR, while the TCRdb copy is restricted to in-frame clones and leaves out a portion. The sample carries approximately 120,000 clones, about 82% recorded once. The record originates from a study of cytomegalovirus exposure and HLA in healthy donors. Overall study results and limits: V- and J-gene trimming of TCR beta was linked (in a later analysis) to a missense DCLRE1C variant. Association of 16,951 TCR beta sequences with HLA alleles was found at 0.05 false discovery rate in a later analysis. What a later analysis showed was that several of the most significant clusters appeared linked to common viral pathogens.

This sequence was found in a man in his fifties or sixties in good health and CMV-seronegative. J is TRBJ1-6 and V is TRBV19; the D is unclear. Sequenced: PBMCs. CDR3 sequence reads: CASSIGVGDNSPLHF. CDR3 DNA: TGTGCCAGTAGTATAGGAGTCGGAGACAATTCACCCCTCCACTTT.